Each of the 6 T cell receptor beta chains below was sequenced from the same sample in a study of OX40 agonist ivuxolimab in advanced cancers. Repertoires were generated with immunoSEQ multiplex PCR, while TCRdb's copy carries only in-frame clones and drops some. The sample shows roughly 50,000 clones, more than 85% of them seen only once. The sequencing here drew on CD4+ or CD8+ T cells sorted from blood, taken in a trial of the OX40 agonist ivuxolimab. These receptors were taken from an adult with an advanced solid tumor such as melanoma, head and neck, liver or kidney cancer.

This chain connects TRBV4-1 to TRBJ2-7; possibly TRBD2 for D (7 bases). Germline lookup yields CDR1 MGHRA and CDR2 YSYEKL. The CDR3 length is 17 residues. V dropped 6 bases and J dropped 2 bases, with 23 bases sitting between them. In DNA form, the CDR3 reads TGCGCCAGCAGTCCCACCTTGGGGGGGCGGTTGGCCTACGAGCAGTACTTC. It specifies CASSPTLGGRLAYEQYF.

V and J are TRBV7-3 and TRBJ2-1; D unclear. This CDR3 contains 13 residues. V lost 5 bases to trimming and J lost 10 bases, with 15 bases between them. Per the germline V gene, CDR1 is SGHTA and CDR2 is FQGTGA. CDR3 amino acids: CASSISMTGEQFF. The CDR3, as DNA: TGTGCCAGCAGCATCTCCATGACCGGAGAGCAGTTCTTC.

This clone was picked up one time. The chain uses TRBV19 and TRBJ2-3; the D gene is possibly TRBD2 (5 bases). The length of the CDR3 is 14 residues. V was pared by 5 bases and J by 0 bases, with 9 bases between. CDR1 and CDR2 from the germline V gene are LNHDA and SQIVND (reference sequence). The CDR3 DNA follows: TGTGCCAGTAGTCTCAGCGGAAGCACAGATACGCAGTATTTT. This translates into CASSLSGSTDTQYF. Using reference TRBV19 and TRBJ2-3 for the parts outside the CDR3, the full variable domain is DGGITQSPKYLFRKEGQNVTLSCEQNLNHDAMYWYRQDPGQGLRLIYYSQIVNDFQKGDIAEGYSVSREKKESFPLTVTSAQKNPTAFYLCASSLSGSTDTQYFGPGTRLTVL.

This rearrangement joins TRBV2 to TRBJ2-3; D perhaps matches TRBD2 (5 bases). CDR1 and CDR2 from the germline V gene are SNHLY and FYNNEI. V lost 6 bases and J 3 bases, leaving 13 bases between the germline ends. CDR3 length equals 14 residues. CDR3 amino acids: CASSGRSGTDTQYF. CDR3 nucleotide sequence: TGTGCCAGCAGCGGAAGGAGCGGTACAGATACGCAGTATTTT.

This clone was detected only a few times. The chain joins TRBV7-2 to TRBJ2-7; D gene ambiguous. The CDR3 spans 12 residues. Germline V gene sequence: CDR1 SGHTA, CDR2 FQGNSA. V was trimmed by 3 bases and J by 2 bases, leaving 5 bases between them. CDR3 amino acids: CASSLSTYEQYF. The CDR3 coding sequence is TGTGCCAGCAGCTTGTCGACCTACGAGCAGTACTTC. Variable domain in full (rest from reference TRBV7-2 and TRBJ2-7): GAGVSQSPSNKVTEKGKDVELRCDPISGHTALYWYRQSLGQGLEFLIYFQGNSAPDKSGLPSDRFSAERTGGSVSTLTIQRTQQEDSAVYLCASSLSTYEQYFGPGTRLTVT.

The V call is TRBV5-6, the J call TRBJ1-3; D possibly corresponds to TRBD1 (6 bases). The CDR3 totals 16 residues. CDR1 is SGHDT, CDR2 YYEEEE, per germline. The V gene lost 0 bases and the J gene lost 4 bases, with 14 bases spanning the gap. The CDR3 region has the DNA TGTGCCAGCAGCTTGGTGGGGGCTTCCTTAGGAAACACCATATATTTT. It yields the protein CASSLVGASLGNTIYF.